What follows are 25 T cell receptor beta chains derived from one specimen sequenced in a study of cytomegalovirus exposure and HLA in healthy donors. A multiplex PCR was run with 60 Vbeta primers and 13 Jbeta primers. This table comes from immunoSEQ multiplex PCR, and its TCRdb copy is limited to in-frame clones, with some not included. This table has some 150,000 clones, around 73% appearing once. Material: PBMCs. These receptors all stem from a female donor in good health and CMV-seronegative.

As for this clone: As the CDR3 is not closed by the conserved phenylalanine or tryptophan, this likely results from a read error. V and J are TRBV5-1 and TRBJ1-2; 8 positions agree with TRBD1. This CDR3 is 15 amino acids long. The J segment lost 6 bases and the V segment lost 0 bases, leaving 7 bases of the junction unmatched. From germline, CDR1 is SGHRS and CDR2 YFSETQ. CDR3 nucleotides: TGCGCCAGCAGCTTGGGTTCTCAGGGGGCGGATGGCTACACCCTC. Amino acid sequence: CASSLGSQGADGYTL.

The chain has TRBV27 and TRBJ1-5; D remains unclear. CDR3 length: 16 amino acids. CDR1 is MNHEY, CDR2 SMNVEV, per germline (reference sequence). The V end lost 4 bases, the J end lost 6 bases, and 19 bases lay between the germline ends. CDR3 coding DNA: TGTGCCAGCAGTTCACCTCCCAACAGCCCAGGTCAGCCCCAGCATTTT. Its protein product is CASSSPPNSPGQPQHF.

V usage is TRBV6-5 and J usage is TRBJ2-2; D perhaps matches TRBD1 (6 bases). V was cut by 4 bases and J by 0 bases, with 9 bases left in between. Germline values: CDR1 MNHEY, CDR2 SVGAGI. This CDR3 is 15 amino acids long. This chain's CDR3 is CASSWTDPNTGELFF. The CDR3, as DNA: TGTGCCAGCAGTTGGACAGATCCGAACACCGGGGAGCTGTTTTTT.

The chain uses TRBV23-1 and TRBJ1-1; D is undetermined. TRBV23-1 is noted as an ORF with a role that remains uncertain. The CDR3 loop spans 14 amino acids. V was pared by 7 bases and J by 1 base, with 13 bases between. The CDR3 coding sequence is TGCGCCAGCACTTCAACCGGAGAGAACACTGAAGCTTTCTTT. As protein: CASTSTGENTEAFF.

V and J are TRBV19 and TRBJ2-3; 7 positions agree with TRBD2. The CDR3 is made up of 15 amino acids. CDR1 is LNHDA, CDR2 SQIVND, per germline (reference sequence). The V and J ends lost 3 bases and 5 bases, in that order; junction bases with no gene match: 8. The chain's CDR3 is CASSIRRERGDTQYF. The CDR3 nucleotides read TGTGCCAGTAGTATTCGGCGGGAGCGGGGAGATACGCAGTATTTT.

The V call is TRBV5-4, the J call TRBJ2-5, with D possibly matching TRBD2 (7 bases). Trimming stripped 1 base from V and 5 bases from J, with 15 bases between. Germline-derived CDR1 and CDR2 are SGHNT and YYREEE (reference sequence). This CDR3 has 15 amino acids. The CDR3 is CASSLPGGAGETQYF. The CDR3 coding sequence is TGTGCCAGCAGCTTGCCGGGGGGCGCGGGGGAGACCCAGTACTTC.

This clone was picked up one time. The CDR3 DNA reads as TGTGCCACCAGCAGGGACAGGGGGGGCGAAAAACTGTTTTTT. Its protein is CATSRDRGGEKLFF. The V and J genes are TRBV15 and TRBJ1-4; 10 bases align to TRBD1. In germline, CDR1 is LNHNV, CDR2 YYDKDF (reference sequence). J was trimmed by 8 bases and V by 3 bases; bases with no gene match: 3. This CDR3 spans 14 amino acids.

This clone was observed a single time. The chain combines TRBV19 with TRBJ2-7; TRBD1 aligns across 9 bases. From germline, CDR1 is LNHDA and CDR2 SQIVND (reference sequence). CDR3 length: 15 amino acids. With 6 bases clipped from V and 2 bases from J, the junction kept 8 bases outside the gene matches. The CDR3 bases are TGTGCCAGTAGCTCTGGGACAGGGTTCCCCTACGAGCAGTACTTC. The encoded protein is CASSSGTGFPYEQYF.

The chain is built from TRBV5-6 and TRBJ1-1; 7 bases line up with TRBD1. This CDR3 is built from 14 residues. The V and J ends lost 4 bases and 3 bases, in that order; junction bases with no gene match: 6. The germline gives CDR1 SGHDT, CDR2 YYEEEE. The DNA for the CDR3 is TGTGCCAGCAGCCCAGGGGGAAAGGACACTGAAGCTTTCTTT. Its translation is CASSPGGKDTEAFF.

This clone turned up a few times. This chain links TRBV7-3 with TRBJ2-2, with D tentatively TRBD2 (6 bases). Deletions cut 9 bases from V and 0 bases from J, with 14 bases between. Germline V gene lookup returns CDR1 SGHTA and CDR2 FQGTGA. The CDR3 sequence is 15 residues long. The CDR3 protein is CASKAGQTNTGELFF. In DNA form, the CDR3 reads TGTGCCAGTAAAGCGGGCCAAACGAACACCGGGGAGCTGTTTTTT.

This chain joins TRBV5-1 and TRBJ2-5; D is undetermined. Trimming removed 0 bases at V and 5 bases at J, with 14 bases between. Germline CDR1 and CDR2: SGHRS and YFSETQ. This CDR3 spans 15 amino acids. CDR3 coding DNA: TGCGCCAGCAGCTTGGTCACAGAACCTCAGGAGACCCAGTACTTC. Its translation: CASSLVTEPQETQYF.

The chain joins TRBV12-5 to TRBJ2-5, with D perhaps TRBD1 (6 bases). The tail of the sequence fits TRBJ2-7 better, so the J call may be wrong. Germline V gene data show CDR1 as LGHNT and CDR2 as FRNRAP. The CDR3 covers 14 residues. CDR3 DNA sequence: TGTGCTAGTCAACCCGGGACACCTGCCTACGAGCAGTACTTC. Protein sequence: CASQPGTPAYEQYF.

Comments on this clone: A junction boundary mismatches the germline segment, possibly from a read error. The chain has TRBV9 and TRBJ2-5, with D maybe TRBD2 (6 bases). CDR3 length: 15 amino acids. Germline-derived CDR1 and CDR2 are SGDLS and YYNGEE. The CDR3 region has the DNA TGTGCCAACAGCGTAGCTCGGGCTTTGGGGGGGACCCAGTACTTC. It codes for CANSVARALGGTQYF.

V and J are TRBV6-5 and TRBJ1-2; no definite D call. This CDR3 has 14 residues. Trimming left V 0 bases short and J 4 bases short, with 9 bases between. CDR1 and CDR2 from the germline V gene are MNHEY and SVGAGI. CDR3 DNA: TGTGCCAGCAGTTACTCAGGGAGGCTCTATGGCTACACCTTC. This translates into CASSYSGRLYGYTF.

This clone was seen a single time. This chain uses TRBV28 with TRBJ1-2, with D perhaps matching TRBD1 (5 bases). The germline V gene has CDR1 MDHEN and CDR2 SYDVKM. V was clipped by 8 bases and J by 2 bases, with 9 bases between them. This CDR3 contains 12 residues. The CDR3 loop is CASLRVNYGYTF. Written as DNA, the CDR3 is TGTGCCAGCCTCAGGGTAAACTATGGCTACACCTTC.

The table lists this clone with a count of one. The V and J genes are TRBV7-9 and TRBJ1-4; D is undetermined. The CDR3 totals 15 residues. The germline CDR1 and CDR2 sequences are SEHNR and FQNEAQ (reference sequence). Trimming cost V 5 bases and J 0 bases, with 10 bases left between them. CDR3 sequence (DNA): TGTGCCAGCAGCCCCGGTGTATCAACTAATGAAAAACTGTTTTTT. This codes for CASSPGVSTNEKLFF.

This rearrangement joins TRBV6-1 to TRBJ1-2, with a tentative D call TRBD1 (6 bases). V was shortened by 4 bases and J by 4 bases, with 13 bases between the two germline ends. The CDR3 contains 14 residues. Germline V gene data show CDR1 as MNHNS and CDR2 as SASEGT. CDR3 loop: CASSVSGTSYGYTF. CDR3 nucleotide sequence: TGTGCCAGCAGTGTTAGCGGGACATCCTATGGCTACACCTTC.

The chain carries TRBV27 and TRBJ2-7, with 13 bases that match TRBD2. The length of the CDR3 is 16 residues. Germline lookup yields CDR1 MNHEY and CDR2 SMNVEV (reference sequence). Losses at the gene ends were 3 bases for V and 1 base for J; bases not matched to a gene: 3. CDR3 amino acids: CASSFGLAGASYEQYF. The CDR3 DNA sequence: TGTGCCAGCAGTTTTGGACTAGCGGGGGCGTCCTACGAGCAGTACTTC.

The rearrangement joins TRBV29-1 to TRBJ2-3; TRBD2 agrees at 8 bases. The CDR3 is 15 amino acids. V dropped 3 bases and J dropped 4; count of bases not matched to a gene: 9. Per germline, CDR1 SQVTM and CDR2 ANQGSEA. The CDR3 DNA reads TGCAGCGTTGACTCCGGGAGGGCCCCGGCAGATACGCAGTATTTT. This encodes CSVDSGRAPADTQYF.

The rearrangement links TRBV5-1 to TRBJ2-7; 12 bases fit TRBD2. CDR3 length: 16 residues. V lost 3 bases and J lost 4; bases outside the gene matches: 8. Germline V gives CDR1 SGHRS, CDR2 YFSETQ. CDR3 DNA: TGCGCCAGCAGCTGGGGGTTAACTAGCGGGGGGTACGAGCAGTACTTC. It encodes CASSWGLTSGGYEQYF. The whole variable domain, remainder taken from reference TRBV5-1 and TRBJ2-7, is KAGVTQTPRYLIKTRGQQVTLSCSPISGHRSVSWYQQTPGQGLQFLFEYFSETQRNKGNFPGRFSGRQFSNSRSEMNVSTLELGDSALYLCASSWGLTSGGYEQYFGPGTRLTVT.

This chain links TRBV5-4 with TRBJ2-7; weak D call: TRBD2 (5 bases). V shed 2 bases and J shed 7 bases, with 22 bases lying between them. In germline, CDR1 is SGHNT, CDR2 YYREEE (reference sequence). The CDR3 covers 16 residues. CDR3 DNA: TGTGCCAGCAGCTTTAGTGTTAGAAACAGCGGTGGAGAGCAGTACTTC. Amino acid sequence: CASSFSVRNSGGEQYF.

The V gene is TRBV11-2, the J gene TRBJ2-2; possible D gene TRBD2, 5 bases. Trimming shortened V by 2 bases and J by 2 bases, and 9 bases separated the two germline ends. This CDR3 contains 15 residues. Germline V gene lookup returns CDR1 SGHAT and CDR2 FQNNGV. DNA of the CDR3: TGTGCCAGCAGCTTACGGGAATCCAACACCGGGGAGCTGTTTTTT. Amino acids: CASSLRESNTGELFF.

This clone was detected a few times. The genes are TRBV29-1 and TRBJ1-2; 7 bases are a match to TRBD1. Germline assignment: CDR1 SQVTM and CDR2 ANQGSEA. With 2 bases clipped from V and 7 bases from J, the junction kept 7 bases outside the gene matches. The CDR3 is 13 amino acids. CDR3 sequence: CSVEMEGAGGYTF. CDR3 nucleotide sequence: TGCAGCGTTGAAATGGAGGGGGCGGGTGGCTACACCTTC.

This clone has a single count. This rearrangement joins TRBV25-1 to TRBJ2-3; D call uncertain. Trimming took 0 bases from V and 4 from J, leaving 5 bases between them. CDR3 length: 13 amino acids. CDR1 is MGHDK and CDR2 is SYGVNS in the germline V gene. CDR3 amino acids: CASSEYRADTQYF. CDR3 in DNA: TGTGCCAGCAGTGAATATCGGGCAGATACGCAGTATTTT.

This sequence joins TRBV19 and TRBJ1-5; tentatively, D is TRBD1 (6 bases). V gave up 5 bases and J gave up 0 bases, with 17 bases separating them. The CDR3 sequence is 17 residues long. Germline values: CDR1 LNHDA, CDR2 SQIVND (reference sequence). The CDR3: CASSGGGRTDSNQPQHF. The CDR3 DNA reads as TGTGCCAGTAGTGGGGGGGGGCGGACAGATAGCAATCAGCCCCAGCATTTT.